One sample yielded the 31 T cell receptor beta chains listed below, sequenced in a study of regulatory T cells in long-lasting Graves disease. For TCR beta, libraries came from iRepertoire HTBI primers and Arm-PCR of CDR3 regions. TCRdb re-called the multiplex PCR reads with MiXCR, one entry per CDR3 protein. The table records under 500,000 distinct CDR3 sequences, about 20% of them present only once. Time point: persistent/refractory GD, antithyroid drugs over 5 years with positive TRAb. From PBMCs, RNA was extracted and then used to make the TCR library. This specimen consisted of peripheral blood mononuclear cells (PBMCs), obtained when the disease was refractory, from a patient treated with antithyroid drugs. These receptors were obtained from a female donor with Graves disease.

The J gene is TRBJ2-1, the V gene TRBV6-2 or TRBV6-3; 8 positions match TRBD2. The V and J ends lost 2 bases and 6 bases, in that order; junction bases with no gene match: 3. CDR3 length equals 14 residues. The V gene's germline CDR1 is MNHEY and CDR2 SVGEGT. The CDR3 sequence is CASSYVSGSNEQFF. The CDR3 DNA reads TGTGCCAGCAGTTACGTGAGCGGGAGCAATGAGCAGTTCTTC.

This clonotype has a handful of counts. The rearrangement joins TRBV19 to TRBJ1-5, with D perhaps TRBD1 (6 bases). This CDR3 region has 18 residues. V lost 6 bases, J lost 0 bases, and 21 bases lay in between. CDR1 is LNHDA and CDR2 is SQIVND in the germline V gene (reference sequence). CDR3 residues: CASSTKYPTGYSNQPQHF. The CDR3 coding sequence is TGTGCCAGTAGCACCAAGTACCCGACAGGTTATAGCAATCAGCCCCAGCATTTT.

This clonotype was seen only a few times. The V and J genes are TRBV10-3 and TRBJ2-2, with a weak D call TRBD1 (6 bases). CDR1 and CDR2 from the germline V gene are ENHRY and SYGVKD. This CDR3 spans 16 amino acids. V was clipped by 3 bases and J by 0 bases, with 11 bases between them. CDR3 sequence: CAISDLGQSNTGELFF. CDR3 coding DNA: TGTGCCATCAGTGATTTAGGACAGTCGAACACCGGGGAGCTGTTTTTT.

This clonotype was found many times. The rearrangement joins TRBV29-1 to TRBJ2-2, with 9 bases identical to TRBD2. The CDR3 is 15 residues long. Germline CDR1 is SQVTM and CDR2 is ANQGSEA. Unmatched junction bases numbered 6, after V lost 7 bases and J lost 0 bases. CDR3 DNA sequence: TGCAGCGCACGGACTAGCGCCTCGAACACCGGGGAGCTGTTTTTT. It is translated as CSARTSASNTGELFF.

In this sample, this clonotype turned up many times. The rearrangement links TRBV6-9 to TRBJ1-6; 9 positions match TRBD1. V lost 4 bases and J lost 7; bases outside the gene matches: 2. The germline gives CDR1 MNHGY, CDR2 SVAAGI. This CDR3 has 14 amino acids. The CDR3 DNA sequence: TGTGCCAGCAGTTCCGGGACAGGGAATTCACCCCTCCACTTT. It is translated as CASSSGTGNSPLHF.

In this sample, this clonotype turned up a few times. CDR3 protein: CASSLGSTGNEKLFF. DNA of the CDR3: TGCGCCAGCAGTCTCGGTAGTACCGGGAATGAAAAACTGTTTTTT. The rearrangement uses TRBV5-1 and TRBJ1-4, with D unresolved. The germline gives CDR1 SGHRS, CDR2 YFSETQ. V lost 5 bases to trimming and J lost 5 bases, with 16 bases between them. The CDR3 is made up of 15 amino acids. The full variable domain, completed using reference TRBV5-1 and TRBJ1-4, is KAGVTQTPRYLIKTRGQQVTLSCSPISGHRSVSWYQQTPGQGLQFLFEYFSETQRNKGNFPGRFSGRQFSNSRSEMNVSTLELGDSALYLCASSLGSTGNEKLFFGSGTQLSVL.

As concerns this clonotype: This may arise from a read error, as a much more abundant clone is one base away. This rearrangement joins TRBV7-8 to TRBJ2-7; D is possibly TRBD1 or TRBD2 (5 bases each). The germline V gene encodes CDR1 SGHVS and CDR2 FQNEAQ. This CDR3 spans 14 amino acids. V was shortened by 8 bases and J by 4 bases, with 18 bases between the two germline ends. The DNA for the CDR3 is TGTGCCAGCCGTAGCAGGGAGAAGGGGTACGAGCAGTACTTC. Translating it yields CASRSREKGYEQYF.

This chain joins TRBV4-2 and TRBJ2-7, with D tentatively TRBD2 (6 bases). Germline CDR1 LGHNA, CDR2 YNFKEQ. The V end lost 3 bases, the J end lost 4 bases, and 16 bases lay between the germline ends. The CDR3 spans 15 residues. CDR3 protein: CASSQELWGDYEQYF. DNA of the CDR3: TGTGCCAGCAGCCAGGAATTGTGGGGGGATTACGAGCAGTACTTC.

This clonotype occurred a few times. The chain uses TRBV5-5 and TRBJ2-7; TRBD1 matches 10 bases. The junction had 1 base not matched to a gene; V was cut back by 3 bases and J by 4 bases. Looked up from germline, CDR1 is SGHKS and CDR2 is YYEKEE (reference sequence). CDR3 size: 13 residues. The CDR3 reads CASSWTGGYEQYF. Here the CDR3 DNA reads TGTGCCAGCAGCTGGACAGGGGGGTACGAGCAGTACTTC.

The V call is TRBV6-2 or TRBV6-3, the J call TRBJ2-7, with D unclear. The CDR3 extends over 11 amino acids. The germline gives CDR1 MNHEY, CDR2 SVGEGT. V gave up 8 bases and J gave up 5 bases, with 10 bases separating them. As DNA, the CDR3 is TGTGCCAGCGGGTGGGCGAACGAGCAGTACTTC. Its translation: CASGWANEQYF.

A few counts support this clonotype. The rearrangement links TRBV3-1 to TRBJ1-1, with D hard to call. The CDR3 extends over 14 amino acids. Looked up from germline, CDR1 is LGHDT and CDR2 is YNNKEL (reference sequence). Trimming shortened V by 1 base and J by 5 bases, and 11 bases separated the two germline ends. The CDR3 here is CASSQGPGGTEAFF. The CDR3 bases are TGTGCCAGCAGCCAAGGTCCGGGTGGGACTGAAGCTTTCTTT.

The CDR3 DNA is TGTGCCAGCAGCGTAGGGGACAGAGATGGCTACACCTTC. Residues: CASSVGDRDGYTF. The rearrangement links TRBV9 to TRBJ1-2; TRBD1 agrees at 7 bases. The V gene's germline CDR1 is SGDLS and CDR2 YYNGEE. CDR3 length: 13 residues. The ends lost 0 bases at V and 6 bases at J; junction bases unmatched: 2.

This chain connects TRBV29-1 to TRBJ2-1; a possible D gene is TRBD2 (6 bases). CDR1 SQVTM and CDR2 ANQGSEA come from the germline V gene. This CDR3 is 12 amino acids long. Deletions cut 4 bases from V and 4 bases from J, with 8 bases between. The CDR3 reads CSVAGGYNEQFF. Written as DNA, the CDR3 is TGCAGCGTTGCTGGGGGGTACAATGAGCAGTTCTTC.

In its sample, this clonotype was seen many times. The chain has TRBV6-1 and TRBJ1-1; no reliable D call. Per the germline V gene, CDR1 is MNHNS and CDR2 is SASEGT. CDR3 length equals 12 residues. V gave up 6 bases and J gave up 2 bases, with 7 bases separating them. The CDR3 DNA is TGTGCCAGCAGGAGACTAAACACTGAAGCTTTCTTT. Its protein is CASRRLNTEAFF.

V is TRBV4-1 and J is TRBJ2-5; 9 bases match TRBD1. The germline CDR1 and CDR2 sequences are MGHRA and YSYEKL. The length of the CDR3 is 15 residues. Losses at the gene ends were 2 bases for V and 6 bases for J; bases not matched to a gene: 7. The CDR3 is CASSQRTGAMKTQYF. The CDR3 coding sequence is TGCGCCAGCAGCCAAAGGACAGGGGCTATGAAGACCCAGTACTTC.

This chain connects TRBV19 to TRBJ1-1; no clear D. V was cut by 3 bases and J by 2 bases, with 10 bases left in between. The germline CDR1 and CDR2 sequences are LNHDA and SQIVND (reference sequence). The CDR3 covers 14 residues. CDR3 DNA sequence: TGTGCCAGTAGTATCTACGGAACCAACACTGAAGCTTTCTTT. Amino acids: CASSIYGTNTEAFF.

This clonotype was seen a few times. The genes are TRBV28 and TRBJ1-1; D ambiguous. The germline gives CDR1 MDHEN, CDR2 SYDVKM. Trimming pared 7 bases from V and 8 bases from J, leaving 11 bases between. The CDR3 sequence is 11 residues long. CDR3 nucleotide sequence: TGTGCCAGCACCCTAACGGGGGAAGCTTTCTTT. This gives the protein CASTLTGEAFF.

This clonotype was counted a few times. The J gene is TRBJ2-4, the V gene TRBV11-3, with 10 bases fitting TRBD2. CDR1 is SGHNT and CDR2 is YENEEA in the germline V gene. V dropped 3 bases and J dropped 3; count of bases not matched to a gene: 11. This CDR3 is 18 amino acids long. The CDR3 loop is CASSFGLAEQGDKNIQYF. The CDR3 DNA follows: TGTGCCAGCAGCTTCGGACTAGCGGAGCAGGGGGACAAAAACATTCAGTACTTC.

This chain uses TRBV3-1 with TRBJ2-7; 10 bases are a match to TRBD2. Germline V gene sequence: CDR1 LGHDT, CDR2 YNNKEL (reference sequence). The V gene end was trimmed by 0 bases and the J gene end by 6 bases; junction bases not matched to a gene: 5. This CDR3 has 15 residues. The CDR3 DNA sequence: TGTGCCAGCAGCCAAGATTCTCTAGCGGGAGCCGAGCAGTACTTC. Its protein is CASSQDSLAGAEQYF.

This clonotype has at least ten counts. This sequence joins TRBV28 and TRBJ2-5, with a possible D match to TRBD1 (6 bases). Germline lookup yields CDR1 MDHEN and CDR2 SYDVKM. Trimming removed 5 bases at V and 3 bases at J, with 10 bases between. This CDR3 is 13 amino acids long. In DNA form, the CDR3 reads TGTGCCAGCAGTCCCAGGACAGAAGAGACCCAGTACTTC. Its protein is CASSPRTEETQYF. Together with reference TRBV28 and TRBJ2-5, the CDR3 gives the full variable domain: DVKVTQSSRYLVKRTGEKVFLECVQDMDHENMFWYRQDPGLGLRLIYFSYDVKMKEKGDIPEGYSVSREKKERFSLILESASTNQTSMYLCASSPRTEETQYFGPGTRLLVL.

There are many counts of this clonotype. In nucleotides, the CDR3 is TGTGCCAGCAGGTCCGGGACAGGGTCGAATCAGCCCCAGCATTTT. This encodes CASRSGTGSNQPQHF. The chain couples TRBV12-3 or TRBV12-4 to TRBJ1-5; 9 bases line up with TRBD1. The CDR3 has 15 amino acids. V shed 6 bases and J 4 bases; nucleotides not matched to a gene: 7.

As to this clonotype: One base away lies a much larger clone, so this may be a sequencing read error. V is TRBV7-2 and J is TRBJ2-1; D unclear. The V end lost 1 base, the J end lost 8 bases, and 12 bases lay between the germline ends. The CDR3 length is 14 residues. CDR1 is SGHTA and CDR2 is FQGNSA in the germline V gene. CDR3 sequence (DNA): TGTGCCAGCAGCTTAGGCTGGAAGGGTTATGAGCAGTTCTTC. The encoded protein is CASSLGWKGYEQFF.

This chain uses TRBV27 with TRBJ2-5; a possible D gene is TRBD2 (5 bases). The DNA end is a closer match to TRBJ2-1, so the J assignment may be wrong. Germline V gene sequence: CDR1 MNHEY, CDR2 SMNVEV (reference sequence). This CDR3 has 15 residues. The CDR3 coding sequence is TGTGCCAGCAGTGCCACTAGAATCGGTAACAATGAGCAGTTCTTC. It specifies CASSATRIGNNEQFF.

DNA of the CDR3: TGCAGCGTTGAAGCGAAAGGGGACTCCTACGAGCAGTACTTC. Protein: CSVEAKGDSYEQYF. V and J are TRBV29-1 and TRBJ2-7, with D tentatively TRBD1 (5 bases). The CDR3 has 14 residues. CDR1 is SQVTM, CDR2 ANQGSEA, per germline. The V end was cut by 1 base, the J end by 0 bases, with 10 bases between.

This clonotype came up many times. The chain couples TRBV28 to TRBJ2-5, with TRBD1 matching over 9 bases. The V gene end was trimmed by 5 bases and the J gene end by 2 bases; junction bases not matched to a gene: 9. The CDR3 contains 16 residues. CDR1 is MDHEN and CDR2 is SYDVKM in the germline V gene. The CDR3 nucleotides read TGTGCCAGCAGTCCCCGGGGTGGACAGGGGCAAGAGACCCAGTACTTC. Amino acid sequence: CASSPRGGQGQETQYF.

Many counts were recorded for this clonotype. This chain joins TRBV20-1 and TRBJ1-1; no clear D gene. The CDR3 extends over 14 amino acids. In germline, CDR1 is DFQATT, CDR2 SNEGSKA (reference sequence). V shed 8 bases and J shed 5 bases, with 21 bases lying between them. CDR3 protein: CSTPRLLDGTEAFF. In DNA form, the CDR3 reads TGCAGTACGCCCCGTTTGTTGGACGGGACTGAAGCTTTCTTT.

The chain employs TRBV6-2 or TRBV6-3 and TRBJ1-3; the match to TRBD1 covers 7 bases. CDR1 and CDR2 (germline): MNHEY, SVGEGT. CDR3 length: 15 amino acids. The ends lost 4 bases at V and 4 bases at J; junction bases unmatched: 7. CDR3 residues: CASSSRDRAGNTIYF. The CDR3 nucleotides read TGTGCCAGCAGTTCCCGCGACAGGGCCGGAAACACCATATATTTT.

This chain links TRBV2 with TRBJ2-2; D not resolved. In germline, CDR1 is SNHLY, CDR2 FYNNEI. The CDR3 runs 13 residues. Trimming stripped 6 bases from V and 5 bases from J, with 10 bases between. DNA of the CDR3: TGTGCCAGCAGCCCGGAGTTGACCGGGGAGCTGTTTTTT. It codes for CASSPELTGELFF. The full variable domain, its missing parts supplied by reference TRBV2 and TRBJ2-2, is EPEVTQTPSHQVTQMGQEVILRCVPISNHLYFYWYRQILGQKVEFLVSFYNNEISEKSEIFDDQFSVERPDGSNFTLKIRSTKLEDSAMYFCASSPELTGELFFGEGSRLTVL.

This clonotype came up once. The CDR3 end shows no conserved phenylalanine or tryptophan, and so a read error is likely. The V and J genes are TRBV12-3 or TRBV12-4 and TRBJ2-5; 11 positions agree with TRBD2. Unmatched junction bases numbered 5, after V lost 3 bases and J lost 2 bases. CDR3 length equals 16 residues. CDR3 sequence (DNA): TGTGCCAGCAGTTTGAGACTAGCGGGGATACAAGAGACCCAGTACCTC. It yields the protein CASSLRLAGIQETQYL.

This clonotype has a handful of counts. The gene calls are TRBV4-1 and TRBJ1-2, with D tentatively TRBD1 (5 bases). Germline-derived CDR1 and CDR2 are MGHRA and YSYEKL. The CDR3 is 13 residues long. V was shortened by 6 bases and J by 4 bases, with 12 bases between the two germline ends. CDR3 sequence (DNA): TGCGCCAGCAGTCCCGTGGGGGTCTATGGCTACACCTTC. Protein sequence: CASSPVGVYGYTF.

This clonotype showed up many times. The chain links TRBV12-3 or TRBV12-4 to TRBJ1-2, with D maybe TRBD1 (6 bases). The CDR3 is 12 residues long. Trimming pared 7 bases from V and 4 bases from J, leaving 10 bases between. CDR3 sequence reads: CASTRGGYGYTF. The CDR3 DNA follows: TGTGCCAGCACAAGGGGGGGCTATGGCTACACCTTC.